This T cell receptor (beta chain) was captured by sequencing in a study of cytomegalovirus exposure and HLA in healthy donors. The study, taken as a whole, reports: Most likely, a cluster of highly shared sequence variants arose as a sequencing artifact.

PCR used 60 Vbeta primers and 13 Jbeta primers. Sequencing was performed with immunoSEQ multiplex PCR; in TCRdb, only in-frame clones are kept and a portion is missing. The sample holds 150,000 or so clones; over 60% are singletons and the top ten take roughly 6%. In its sample, this clone was seen once. Antigen: not known. The germline V gene encodes CDR1 SGHVS and CDR2 FQNEAQ. This CDR3 comprises 12 residues. V was shortened by 1 base and J by 14 bases, with 12 bases between the two germline ends. The chain employs TRBV7-8 and TRBJ2-1, with a weak D call TRBD1 (5 bases). The sequencing sample was made of PBMCs. The source is a man aged 40-50 years in good health and CMV-seropositive. The DNA for the CDR3 is TGTGCCAGCAGCTTAGGACAGTCGACCGAGTTCTTC. It codes for CASSLGQSTEFF.